This T cell receptor (beta chain) was sequenced during a study of T cell clonality in common variable immunodeficiency (dated by TCRdb to between 2014 and 2017). What the authors observed across the whole study: The authors noted that sequencing repertoires of T cell subpopulations would be needed to clarify what caused the increased clonality in CVID. CVID TCRbeta sequences reportedly showed fewer deletions and N-nucleotide insertions and lacked highly modified clones with 13 or more V deletions. Differences among patients in the CVID cohort limited the correlations between repertoire features and clinical complications. Compared with healthy controls, CVID subjects showed increased TCRbeta clonality (t-test p = 0.018), a feature most characteristic of about a third of subjects. Even though DNA input was equal, the average per sample came to approximately 74,000 unique sequences for controls compared with 25,000 to 40,000 for CVID samples. Healthy controls shared more TCRbeta clones with each other than CVID subjects shared among themselves (p < 0.0001).

This clone was observed at least ten times. Its specific antigen is unknown. At one end, the junction sequence differs from germline, possibly due to a read error. Read data end 3 residues before the CDR3 end; the end is taken from the germline J gene. Predominantly Caucasian heritage was noted among both the CVID patients and the healthy controls. Heparinized peripheral whole blood samples of about 5 to 8 ml were collected from each donor. Genomic DNA from adults with common variable immune deficiency (CVID) and from healthy adult controls was used to sequence TCRbeta CDR3 repertoires. There were 22 healthy adult volunteers in the control group (approximately 12 female and some ten male), ranging in age from roughly 23 to 70 years, with a mean age of 34. Diluted blood was density-centrifuged over Hypaque 1077 or Ficoll-Paque to isolate peripheral blood mononuclear cells. Genomic DNA was obtained from unsorted mononuclear cells using either Qiagen column purification or a centrifugation-based method.

The CDR3 goes from the cysteine to the phenylalanine over 13 residues. Shown are 30 bases from within the CDR3, in frame from base 1. CDR1 and CDR2, looked up from the germline V gene, are MNHNS and SASEGT. For sequencing, equivalent amounts of genomic DNA were input from CVID and control samples. For every sample, a 60 bp segment covering the rearranged TCRbeta CDR3 region was amplified and then sequenced. TCRbeta amplification used the immunoSEQ assay, a bias-corrected multiplex PCR with high-throughput sequencing. The paper's data handling went like this. Every unique nucleotide sequence counted as a clone and was annotated with V, D and J genes, copy number and frequency. Sequences were labeled productive if in frame, and non-productive if out of frame or containing stop codons. As previously described, Shannon's entropy was used to calculate clonality. Mean CDR3 Kyte-Doolittle hydropathy was derived from the predicted amino acid sequences of productive clones. Scaled V gene usage was hierarchically clustered using Manhattan distance and complete linkage with the R hclust function. Clone sharing by CDR3 amino acid sequence was assessed by resampling 12 repertoires per group over 100 rounds. The repertoires were searched for approximately 73 published EBV-specific and fewer than 250 published CMV-specific TCRbeta sequences. A couple of CVID samples that yielded fewer than 10,000 sequences were excluded from the analysis, so around 40 CVID repertoires were retained. In TCRdb, the immuneACCESS table is reduced to in-frame sequences with V and J assigned. These tables do not hold every clone; where another copy was compared, an unresolved V gene accounts for under half, and the others remain unexplained. V and J calls and clone size follow that table, whereas D and trimming were derived from the DNA. The sample comprises around 45,000 clones, and every one was counted more than once. The ten largest clones add up to approximately 2.7% of the sample.

The sequence was obtained from a person between 18 and 75 years old in good health. Specimen: peripheral blood mononuclear cells. This chain joins TRBV6-1 to TRBJ1-1, with TRBD1 identical over 8 junction bases. The CDR3 region: CASCDRGNTEAFF. The CDR3 DNA, read in part, is TGTGCCAGCTGTGACAGGGGGAACACTGAA.